Reported below is one T cell receptor (beta chain). Its antigen is as yet unknown. In the naive CD8 group, cells lacked CD45RO and were positively selected for CCR7, so terminally differentiated effector memory CD45RA+ cells were left out. The donors were adults (healthy and HIV-negative) with no recent acute infections or vaccinations. Sequencing was performed with immunoSEQ multiplex PCR; in TCRdb, only in-frame clones are kept and a portion is missing. In the table there are 600,000 or so clones, 90% to 95% of which are singletons. V shed 5 bases and J shed 6 bases, with 10 bases lying between them. The CDR3 contains 13 residues. The germline CDR1 and CDR2 sequences are LNHNV and YYDKDF (reference sequence). This entry is derived from a study of shared clonotypes between healthy human individuals. Findings and limits, study-wide: Generally, estimated richness proved larger in naive subsets than it did in memory subsets. A few donors showed sharing of about 4.8% of naive CD4 clonotypes.

The rearrangement joins TRBV15 to TRBJ2-2, with D unresolved. This receptor was taken from a young woman in good health. Sequenced sample: naive CD8+ T cells sorted from blood. CDR3 region: CATSPVAPGELFF. The CDR3 DNA sequence: TGTGCCACCAGCCCTGTTGCCCCCGGGGAGCTGTTTTTT.